These T cell receptor beta chains were read from a single sample in a study of shared clonotypes between healthy human individuals. Clones were sequenced by immunoSEQ multiplex PCR, and TCRdb holds only the in-frame ones, with some missing. This table holds about 2 million clones, about 95% found once. Material: naive CD8+ T cells sorted from blood. The receptors stem from a man aged 18 to 35 in good health. The CDR3 runs from the conserved cysteine through the conserved F or W. A D gene is named only where the DNA matches it firmly. Expanded clones are given a class, and other clones once, few, many or no size at all.

-	TRBJ2-5	TRBV19	-	CASSTDLSQETQYF	TGTGCCAGTAGTACGGATTTAAGCCAAGAGACCCAGTACTTC
-	TRBJ2-3	TRBV10-3	-	CAISPLTGIYTDTQYF	TGTGCCATCAGTCCTTTGACAGGAATCTACACAGATACGCAGTATTTT
-	TRBJ1-2	TRBV27	-	CASSLRGDGYTF	TGTGCCAGCAGTTTACGGGGAGATGGCTACACCTTC
-	TRBJ2-7	TRBV7-9	once	CASRGQGEQYF	TGTGCCAGCAGGGGTCAGGGCGAGCAGTACTTC
-	TRBJ2-7	TRBV27	-	CASSLGWGAGYEQYF	TGTGCCAGCAGTTTAGGCTGGGGGGCGGGGTACGAGCAGTACTTC
-	TRBJ2-3	TRBV7-9	-	CASRVGADTQYF	TGTGCCAGCAGAGTCGGGGCAGATACGCAGTATTTT
-	TRBJ1-1	TRBV28	-	CASSILRGGATEAFF	TGTGCCAGCAGTATCCTACGCGGGGGGGCCACTGAAGCTTTCTTT
TRBD1	TRBJ2-7	TRBV6-1	-	CASSDRDRDYEQYF	TGTGCCAGCAGTGATCGGGACAGAGACTACGAGCAGTACTTC
TRBD1	TRBJ2-7	TRBV27	-	CASSLSLRTGEQYF	TGTGCCAGCAGTTTATCCCTCCGGACAGGGGAGCAGTACTTC
-	TRBJ2-1	TRBV29-1	once	CSVDQHRVLWGDNEQFF	TGCAGCGTCGACCAACACAGGGTTTTGTGGGGAGACAATGAGCAGTTCTTC
TRBD2	TRBJ2-7	TRBV29-1	-	CSVERAGDSYEQYF	TGCAGCGTTGAAAGAGCGGGGGATTCCTACGAGCAGTACTTC
TRBD2	TRBJ2-1	TRBV5-4	-	CASSLVAGGPFYEQFF	TGTGCCAGCAGCTTGGTGGCGGGAGGGCCATTTTATGAGCAGTTCTTC
TRBD2	TRBJ2-3	TRBV28	once	CASSLSGGTDTQYF	TGTGCCAGCAGTTTGAGCGGGGGGACAGATACGCAGTATTTT
-	TRBJ2-2	TRBV5-8	-	CASSLMGSGELFF	TGTGCCAGCAGCTTAATGGGGTCCGGGGAGCTGTTTTTT
-	TRBJ2-7	TRBV7-7	-	CASSLAPGPTYEQYF	TGTGCTAGCAGCTTAGCCCCGGGGCCGACCTACGAGCAGTACTTC
-	TRBJ2-7	TRBV13	-	CASSLGGLGEQYF	TGTGCCAGCAGCTTAGGAGGACTCGGCGAGCAGTACTTC
-	TRBJ2-5	TRBV1	-	CTSSLKTSGRAGETQYF	TGCACCAGCAGCCTGAAGACTAGCGGGAGGGCCGGAGAGACCCAGTACTTC
TRBD2	TRBJ2-3	TRBV5-1	-	CASSTGTISTDTQYF	TGCGCCAGCAGCACTGGGACTATCTCCACAGATACGCAGTATTTT
TRBD2	TRBJ2-7	TRBV6-5	-	CASSYSLAGGSYEQYF	TGTGCCAGCAGTTACTCGCTAGCGGGAGGGTCCTACGAGCAGTACTTC
-	TRBJ1-1	TRBV30	-	CAWSDGSMNTEAFF	TGTGCCTGGAGTGACGGCAGCATGAACACTGAAGCTTTCTTT
-	TRBJ1-1	TRBV7-9	-	CASSSLDYNTEAFF	TGTGCCAGCAGCTCGCTTGACTACAACACTGAAGCTTTCTTT
-	TRBJ2-5	TRBV7-6	-	CASSFLDHGPPGETQYF	TGTGCCAGCAGCTTCCTGGACCACGGACCCCCGGGAGAGACCCAGTACTTC
TRBD1	TRBJ2-3	TRBV27	once	CASSPRTGPKWDTQYF	TGTGCCAGCAGTCCCCGGACAGGGCCAAAATGGGATACGCAGTATTTT
-	TRBJ1-1	TRBV9	-	CASSVVNAPEAFF	TGTGCCAGCAGCGTAGTAAACGCGCCTGAAGCTTTCTTT
TRBD1	TRBJ1-2	TRBV2	-	CASSEFSGGLGYTF	TGTGCCAGCAGTGAGTTTTCAGGGGGCCTTGGCTACACCTTC
TRBD1	TRBJ2-7	TRBV29-1	-	CSVEEGQMYEQYF	TGCAGCGTTGAAGAGGGACAGATGTACGAGCAGTACTTC
-	TRBJ2-7	TRBV28	-	CASSLAGATYEQYF	TGTGCCAGCAGTTTGGCCGGGGCAACCTACGAGCAGTACTTC
-	TRBJ2-2	TRBV5-6	once	CASSLETGTYLLVTGELFF	TGTGCCAGCAGCTTGGAGACCGGGACTTACCTTTTAGTCACCGGGGAGCTGTTTTTT
-	TRBJ1-4	TRBV15	-	CATSREGRLATNEKLFF	TGTGCCACCAGCAGAGAAGGCCGTCTTGCAACTAATGAAAAACTGTTTTTT
-	TRBJ1-6	TRBV4-1	-	CASSPSVTGINSPLHF	TGCGCCAGCAGCCCAAGCGTTACAGGGATAAATTCACCCCTCCACTTT
-	TRBJ1-2	TRBV5-6	once	CASSLNTGVGYTF	TGTGCCAGCAGCTTGAATACCGGGGTCGGCTACACCTTC
-	TRBJ1-6	TRBV27	once	CASTWTLRGSYNSPLHF	TGTGCCAGCACCTGGACCCTTCGGGGCTCCTATAATTCACCCCTCCACTTT
-	TRBJ1-5	TRBV5-8	-	CASSLGTGNQPQHF	TGTGCCAGCAGCTTGGGGACAGGCAATCAGCCCCAGCATTTT
-	TRBJ1-1	TRBV5-1	-	CASSLGVNTEAFF	TGCGCCAGCAGCTTGGGAGTAAACACTGAAGCTTTCTTT
TRBD2	TRBJ2-5	TRBV7-9	-	CASSLGTSGSRETQYF	TGTGCCAGCAGCTTAGGGACTAGCGGGAGTCGGGAGACCCAGTACTTC
-	TRBJ1-1	TRBV11-2	-	CASTLRDLTGEAFF	TGTGCCAGCACCTTGAGGGACCTGACAGGAGAAGCTTTCTTT
-	TRBJ2-2	TRBV19	-	CASNPSGDTGELFF	TGTGCCAGTAATCCCTCAGGGGACACCGGGGAGCTGTTTTTT
-	TRBJ2-7	TRBV6-6	-	CASHPRWEDIYEQYF	TGTGCCAGTCATCCCCGGTGGGAGGACATTTACGAGCAGTACTTC
TRBD2	TRBJ2-1	TRBV27	-	CASSLLAGHNEQFF	TGTGCCAGCAGTCTCCTAGCGGGTCACAATGAGCAGTTCTTC
TRBD2	TRBJ2-3	TRBV14	-	CASNRLADEDTQYF	TGTGCCAGCAACCGACTAGCGGACGAAGATACGCAGTATTTT
-	TRBJ1-2	TRBV13	-	CASSLDGAVYTF	TGTGCCAGCAGCTTAGACGGGGCCGTCTACACCTTC
TRBD2	TRBJ2-3	TRBV9	-	CASSVASGSKDTQYF	TGTGCCAGCAGCGTAGCCAGCGGGAGCAAAGATACGCAGTATTTT
TRBD1	TRBJ2-7	TRBV5-4	-	CASSLVGQSYEQYF	TGTGCCAGCAGCTTGGTGGGACAGTCCTACGAGCAGTACTTC
-	TRBJ2-1	TRBV19	-	CASSIVRGDEQFF	TGTGCCAGTAGTATAGTCCGAGGCGATGAGCAGTTCTTC
-	TRBJ1-4	TRBV6-4	-	CASIPNVRPYEKLFF	TGTGCCAGCATACCCAATGTCCGCCCGTATGAAAAACTGTTTTTT
TRBD2	TRBJ2-1	TRBV10-3	-	CAISSGTTFNNEQFF	TGTGCCATCAGTAGCGGGACTACCTTTAACAATGAGCAGTTCTTC
TRBD2	TRBJ2-1	TRBV5-1	-	CATSSGAYNEQFF	TGCGCCACCTCTAGCGGGGCCTACAATGAGCAGTTCTTC
-	TRBJ2-7	TRBV27	few	CASSLFAGTEQYF	TGTGCCAGCAGTTTATTCGCGGGGACCGAGCAGTACTTC
TRBD2	TRBJ2-1	TRBV27	-	CASMYGTSGDNEQFF	TGTGCCAGCATGTATGGGACTAGCGGTGACAATGAGCAGTTCTTC
TRBD1	TRBJ2-7	TRBV29-1	-	CSVRLRQGGPLEQYF	TGCAGCGTTCGACTCCGACAGGGTGGGCCTCTGGAGCAGTACTTC
-	TRBJ2-7	TRBV2	-	CASSDLGETVYEQYF	TGTGCCAGCAGTGACCTCGGCGAAACGGTATACGAGCAGTACTTC
TRBD2	TRBJ2-2	TRBV9	-	CASNDPGTSATTGELFF	TGTGCCAGCAACGACCCCGGGACTAGCGCTACCACCGGGGAGCTGTTTTTT
TRBD2	TRBJ2-7	TRBV11-2	-	CASSLDGTSEMYEQYF	TGTGCCAGCAGCTTAGACGGGACTAGCGAGATGTACGAGCAGTACTTC
-	TRBJ2-1	TRBV6-5	-	CASSYQALGNEQFF	TGTGCCAGCAGTTATCAGGCCTTAGGGAATGAGCAGTTCTTC
-	TRBJ1-2	TRBV7-9	few	CASSYLYGYTF	TGTGCCAGCAGCTACTTATATGGCTACACCTTC
TRBD2	TRBJ2-1	TRBV11-1	-	CASSPRAGAADLHNEQFF	TGTGCCAGCAGCCCCCGAGCGGGGGCCGCCGATCTCCACAATGAGCAGTTCTTC
-	TRBJ2-1	TRBV9	-	CASSVDPAGYNEQFF	TGTGCCAGCAGCGTAGATCCAGCGGGTTACAATGAGCAGTTCTTC
-	TRBJ1-2	TRBV18	-	CASSSDRYYGYTF	TGTGCCAGCTCATCCGACAGGTACTATGGCTACACCTTC